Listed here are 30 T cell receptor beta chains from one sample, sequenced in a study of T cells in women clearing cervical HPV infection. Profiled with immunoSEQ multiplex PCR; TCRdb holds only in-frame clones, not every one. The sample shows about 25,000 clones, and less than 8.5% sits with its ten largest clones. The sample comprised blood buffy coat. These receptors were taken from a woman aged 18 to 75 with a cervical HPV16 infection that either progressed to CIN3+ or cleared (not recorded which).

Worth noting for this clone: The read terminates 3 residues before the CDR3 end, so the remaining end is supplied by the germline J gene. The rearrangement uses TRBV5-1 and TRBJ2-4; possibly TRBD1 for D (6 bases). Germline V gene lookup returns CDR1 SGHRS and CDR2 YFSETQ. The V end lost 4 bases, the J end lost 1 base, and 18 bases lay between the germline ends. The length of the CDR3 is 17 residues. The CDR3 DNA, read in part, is TGCGCCAGCAGCCCCAAATTCCAGGGGACGGCCAAAAACATT. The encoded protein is CASSPKFQGTAKNI. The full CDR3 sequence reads CASSPKFQGTAKNIQYF.

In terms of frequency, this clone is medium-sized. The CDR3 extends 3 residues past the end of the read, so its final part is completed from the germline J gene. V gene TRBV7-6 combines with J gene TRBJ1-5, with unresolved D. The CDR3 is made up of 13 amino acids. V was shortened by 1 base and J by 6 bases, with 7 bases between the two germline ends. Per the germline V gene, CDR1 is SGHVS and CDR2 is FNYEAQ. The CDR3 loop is CASSLEEAQPQHF. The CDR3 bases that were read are TGTGCCAGCAGCTTAGAAGAGGCTCAGCCC.

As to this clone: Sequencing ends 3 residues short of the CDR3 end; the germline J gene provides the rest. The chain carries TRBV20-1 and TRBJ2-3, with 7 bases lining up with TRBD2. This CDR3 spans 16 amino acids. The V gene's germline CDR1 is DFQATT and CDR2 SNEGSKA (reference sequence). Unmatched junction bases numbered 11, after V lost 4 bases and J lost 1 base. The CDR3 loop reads CSATATGTTRTDTQYF. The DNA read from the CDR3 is TGCAGTGCTACCGCCACCGGGACTACCCGCACAGATACG.

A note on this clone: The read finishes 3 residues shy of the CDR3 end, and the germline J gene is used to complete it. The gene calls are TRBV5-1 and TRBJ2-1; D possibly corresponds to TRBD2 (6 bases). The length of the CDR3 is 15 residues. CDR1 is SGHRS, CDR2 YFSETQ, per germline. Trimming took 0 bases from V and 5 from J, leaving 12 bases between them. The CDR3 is CASSLEPGLHNEQFF. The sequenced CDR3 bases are TGCGCCAGCAGCTTGGAGCCAGGACTACACAATGAG.

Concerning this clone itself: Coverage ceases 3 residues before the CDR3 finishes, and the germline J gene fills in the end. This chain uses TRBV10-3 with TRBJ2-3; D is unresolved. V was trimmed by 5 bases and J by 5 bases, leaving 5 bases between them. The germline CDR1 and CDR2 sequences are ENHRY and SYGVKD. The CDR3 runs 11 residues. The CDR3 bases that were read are TGTGCCATCAGTTTTAGAGATACG. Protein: CAISFRDT. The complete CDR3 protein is CAISFRDTQYF.

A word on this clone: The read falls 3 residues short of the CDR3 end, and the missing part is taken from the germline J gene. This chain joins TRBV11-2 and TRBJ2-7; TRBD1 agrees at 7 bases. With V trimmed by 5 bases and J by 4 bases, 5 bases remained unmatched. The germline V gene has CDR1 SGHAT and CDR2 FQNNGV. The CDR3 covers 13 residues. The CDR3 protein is CASSIKGAYEQYF. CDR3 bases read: TGTGCCAGCAGCATCAAGGGGGCTTACGAG.

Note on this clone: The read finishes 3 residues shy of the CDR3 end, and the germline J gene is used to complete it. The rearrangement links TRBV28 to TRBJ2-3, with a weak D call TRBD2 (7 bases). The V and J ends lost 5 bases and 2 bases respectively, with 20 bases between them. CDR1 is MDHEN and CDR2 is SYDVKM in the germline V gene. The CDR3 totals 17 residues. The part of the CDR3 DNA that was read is TGTGCCAGCAGTGACCCCAGGGGCGGGAGTGTCACAGATACG. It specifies CASSDPRGGSVTDT. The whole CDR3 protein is CASSDPRGGSVTDTQYF.

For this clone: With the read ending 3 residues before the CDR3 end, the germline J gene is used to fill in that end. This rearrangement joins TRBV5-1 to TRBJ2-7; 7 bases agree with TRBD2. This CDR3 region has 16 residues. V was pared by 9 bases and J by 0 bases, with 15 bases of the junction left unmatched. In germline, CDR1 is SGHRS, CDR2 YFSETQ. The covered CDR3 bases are TGCGCCACCGCGAGGGTCGCGGGAGAGGGCTCCTACGAG. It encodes CATARVAGEGSYE. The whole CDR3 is CATARVAGEGSYEQYF.

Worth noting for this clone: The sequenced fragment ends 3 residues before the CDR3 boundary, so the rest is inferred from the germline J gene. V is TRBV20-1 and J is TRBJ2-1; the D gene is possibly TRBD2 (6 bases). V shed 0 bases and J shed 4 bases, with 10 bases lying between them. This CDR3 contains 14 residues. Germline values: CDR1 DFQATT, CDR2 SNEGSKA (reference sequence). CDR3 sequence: CSARDLSGYNEQFF. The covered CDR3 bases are TGCAGTGCTAGAGATCTTAGCGGATACAATGAG.

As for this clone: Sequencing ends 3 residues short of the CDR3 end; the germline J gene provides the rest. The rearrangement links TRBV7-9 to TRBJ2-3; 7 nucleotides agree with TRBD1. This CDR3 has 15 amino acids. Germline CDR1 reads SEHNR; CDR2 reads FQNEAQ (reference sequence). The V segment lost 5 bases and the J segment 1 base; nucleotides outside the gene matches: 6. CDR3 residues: CASSPTGQGTDTQYF. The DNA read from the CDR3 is TGTGCCAGCAGCCCGACAGGGCAGGGCACAGATACG.

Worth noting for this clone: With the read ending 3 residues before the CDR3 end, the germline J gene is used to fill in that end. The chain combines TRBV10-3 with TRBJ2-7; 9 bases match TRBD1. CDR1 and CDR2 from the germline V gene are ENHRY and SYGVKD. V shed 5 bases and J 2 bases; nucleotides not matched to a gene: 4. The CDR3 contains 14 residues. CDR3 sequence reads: CAISTGTGTYEQYF. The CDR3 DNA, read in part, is TGTGCCATCAGTACCGGGACAGGGACCTACGAG.

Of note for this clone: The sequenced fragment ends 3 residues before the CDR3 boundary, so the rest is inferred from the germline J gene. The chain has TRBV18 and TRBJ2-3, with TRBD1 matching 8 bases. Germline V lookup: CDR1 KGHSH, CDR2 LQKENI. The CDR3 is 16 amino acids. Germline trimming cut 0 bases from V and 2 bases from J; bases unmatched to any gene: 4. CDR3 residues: CASSPPGTGNTDTQYF. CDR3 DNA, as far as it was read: TGTGCCAGCTCACCACCCGGGACAGGAAACACAGATACG.

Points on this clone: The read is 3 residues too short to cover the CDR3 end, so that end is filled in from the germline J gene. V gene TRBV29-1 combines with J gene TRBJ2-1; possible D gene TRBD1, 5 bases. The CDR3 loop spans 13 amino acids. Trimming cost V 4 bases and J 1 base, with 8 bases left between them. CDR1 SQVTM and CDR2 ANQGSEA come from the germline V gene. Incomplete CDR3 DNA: TGCAGCGTTGCAGGGCTATCCTACAATGAG. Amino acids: CSVAGLSYNE. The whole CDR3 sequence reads CSVAGLSYNEQFF.

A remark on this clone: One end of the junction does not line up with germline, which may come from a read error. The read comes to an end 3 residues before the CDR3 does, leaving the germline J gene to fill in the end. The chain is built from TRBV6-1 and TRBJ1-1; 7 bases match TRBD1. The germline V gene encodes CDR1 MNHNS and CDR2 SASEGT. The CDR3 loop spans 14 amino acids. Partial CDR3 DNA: TGTGCCAGCAGCGAAGAGACAGGGCGCGCTGAA. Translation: CASSEETGRAE. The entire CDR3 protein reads CASSEETGRAEAFF.

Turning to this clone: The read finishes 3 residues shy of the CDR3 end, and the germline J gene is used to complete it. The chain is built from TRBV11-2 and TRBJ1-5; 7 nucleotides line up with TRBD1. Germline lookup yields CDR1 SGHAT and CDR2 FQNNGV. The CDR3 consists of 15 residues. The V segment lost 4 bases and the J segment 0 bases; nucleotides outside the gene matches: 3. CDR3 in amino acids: CASSSGGYSNQPQHF. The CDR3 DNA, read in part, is TGTGCCAGCAGCTCAGGGGGGTATAGCAATCAGCCC.

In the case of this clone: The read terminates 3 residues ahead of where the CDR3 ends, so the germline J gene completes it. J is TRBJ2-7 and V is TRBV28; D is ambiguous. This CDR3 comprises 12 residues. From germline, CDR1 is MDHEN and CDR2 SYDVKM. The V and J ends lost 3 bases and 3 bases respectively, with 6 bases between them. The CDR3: CASSFQNYEQYF. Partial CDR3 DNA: TGTGCCAGCAGTTTCCAAAACTACGAG. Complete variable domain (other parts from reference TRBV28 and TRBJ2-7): DVKVTQSSRYLVKRTGEKVFLECVQDMDHENMFWYRQDPGLGLRLIYFSYDVKMKEKGDIPEGYSVSREKKERFSLILESASTNQTSMYLCASSFQNYEQYFGPGTRLTVT.

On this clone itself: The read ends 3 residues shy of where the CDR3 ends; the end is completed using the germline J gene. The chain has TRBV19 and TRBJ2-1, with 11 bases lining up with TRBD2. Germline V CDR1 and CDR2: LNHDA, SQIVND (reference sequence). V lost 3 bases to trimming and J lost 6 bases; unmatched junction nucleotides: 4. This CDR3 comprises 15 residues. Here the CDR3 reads CASSMTSGTLNEQFF. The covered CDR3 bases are TGTGCCAGTAGTATGACTAGCGGGACTCTCAATGAG.

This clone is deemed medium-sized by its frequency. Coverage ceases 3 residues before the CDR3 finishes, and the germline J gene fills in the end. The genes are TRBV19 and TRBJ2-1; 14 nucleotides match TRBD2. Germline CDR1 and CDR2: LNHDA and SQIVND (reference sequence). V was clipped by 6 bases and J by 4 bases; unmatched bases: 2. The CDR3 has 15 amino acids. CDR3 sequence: CASRRLAGGYNEQFF. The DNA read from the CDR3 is TGTGCCAGTAGGAGACTAGCGGGAGGGTACAATGAG.

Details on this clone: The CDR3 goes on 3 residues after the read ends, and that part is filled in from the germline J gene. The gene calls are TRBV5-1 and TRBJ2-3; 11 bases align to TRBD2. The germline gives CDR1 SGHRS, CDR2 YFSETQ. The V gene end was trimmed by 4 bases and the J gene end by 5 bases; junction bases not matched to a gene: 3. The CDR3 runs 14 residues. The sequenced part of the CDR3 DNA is TGCGCCAGCAGCCCACTAGCGGGAGAAGATACG. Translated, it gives CASSPLAGEDT. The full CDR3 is CASSPLAGEDTQYF.

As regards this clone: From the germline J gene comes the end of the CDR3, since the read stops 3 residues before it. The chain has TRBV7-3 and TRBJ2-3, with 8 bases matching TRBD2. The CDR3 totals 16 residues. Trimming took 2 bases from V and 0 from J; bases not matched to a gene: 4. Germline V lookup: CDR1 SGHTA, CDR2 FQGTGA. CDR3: CASSLGAGGSTDTQYF. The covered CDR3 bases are TGTGCCAGCAGCTTAGGTGCGGGAGGAAGCACAGATACG.

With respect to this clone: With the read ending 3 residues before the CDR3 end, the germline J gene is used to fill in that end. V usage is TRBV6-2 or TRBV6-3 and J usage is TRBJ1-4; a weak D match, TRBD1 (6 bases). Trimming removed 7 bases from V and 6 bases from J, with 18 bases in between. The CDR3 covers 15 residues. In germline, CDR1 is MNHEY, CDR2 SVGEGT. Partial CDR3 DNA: TGTGCCAGCAATGACAGGACGGCCGATGATGAAAAA. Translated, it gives CASNDRTADDEK. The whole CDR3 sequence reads CASNDRTADDEKLFF.

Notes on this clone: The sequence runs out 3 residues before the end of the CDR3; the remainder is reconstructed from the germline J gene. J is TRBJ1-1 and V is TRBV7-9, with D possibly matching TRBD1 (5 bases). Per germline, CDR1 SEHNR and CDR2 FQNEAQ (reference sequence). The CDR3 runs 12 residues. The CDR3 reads CASSASGTKAFF. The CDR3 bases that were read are TGTGCCAGCAGCGCGAGCGGGACGAAA.

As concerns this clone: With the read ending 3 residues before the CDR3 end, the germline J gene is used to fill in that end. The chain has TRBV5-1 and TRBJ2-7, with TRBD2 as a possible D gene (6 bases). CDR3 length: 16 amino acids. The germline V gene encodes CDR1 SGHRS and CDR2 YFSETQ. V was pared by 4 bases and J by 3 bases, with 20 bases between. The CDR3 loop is CASSQRAGPLIYEQYF. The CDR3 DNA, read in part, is TGCGCCAGCAGCCAGCGGGCCGGCCCTTTAATCTACGAG.

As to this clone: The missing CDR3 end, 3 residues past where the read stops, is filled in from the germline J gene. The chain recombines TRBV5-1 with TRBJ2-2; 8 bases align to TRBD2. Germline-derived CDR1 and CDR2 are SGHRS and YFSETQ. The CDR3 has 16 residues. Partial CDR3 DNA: TGCGCCAGCAGCGTGACGGGGGGGACCCCTAATGAAAAG. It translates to CASSVTGGTPNEK. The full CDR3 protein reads CASSVTGGTPNEKLFF.

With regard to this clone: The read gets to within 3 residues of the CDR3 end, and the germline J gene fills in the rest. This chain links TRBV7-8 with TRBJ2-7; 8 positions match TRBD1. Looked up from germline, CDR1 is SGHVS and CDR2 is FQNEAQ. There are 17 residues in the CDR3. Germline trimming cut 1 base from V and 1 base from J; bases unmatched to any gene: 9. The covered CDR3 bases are TGTGCCAGCAGCTTAGGGAGAGGAGACAGGGGATCCTACGAG. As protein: CASSLGRGDRGSYE. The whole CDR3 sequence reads CASSLGRGDRGSYEQYF.

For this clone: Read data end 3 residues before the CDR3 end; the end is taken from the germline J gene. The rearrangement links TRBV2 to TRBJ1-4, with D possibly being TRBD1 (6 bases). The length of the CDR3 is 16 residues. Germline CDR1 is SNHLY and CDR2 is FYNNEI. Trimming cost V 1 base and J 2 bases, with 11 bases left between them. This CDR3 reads CASSEGTDRTNEKLFF. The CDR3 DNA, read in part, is TGTGCCAGCAGTGAAGGGACCGACAGGACTAATGAAAAA.

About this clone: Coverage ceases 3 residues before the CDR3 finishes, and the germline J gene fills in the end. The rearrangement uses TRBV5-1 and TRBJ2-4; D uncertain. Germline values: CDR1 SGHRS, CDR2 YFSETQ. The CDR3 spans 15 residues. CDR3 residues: CASSFLATPGETQYF. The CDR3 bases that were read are TGCGCCAGCAGCTTTTTAGCAACCCCCGGCGAGACT.

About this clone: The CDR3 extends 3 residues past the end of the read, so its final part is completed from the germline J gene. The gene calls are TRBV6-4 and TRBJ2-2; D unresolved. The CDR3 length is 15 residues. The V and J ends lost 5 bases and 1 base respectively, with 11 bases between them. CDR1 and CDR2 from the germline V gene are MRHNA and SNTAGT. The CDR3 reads CASSRELLNTGELFF. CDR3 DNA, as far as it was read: TGTGCCAGCAGTCGCGAACTCCTGAACACCGGGGAG.

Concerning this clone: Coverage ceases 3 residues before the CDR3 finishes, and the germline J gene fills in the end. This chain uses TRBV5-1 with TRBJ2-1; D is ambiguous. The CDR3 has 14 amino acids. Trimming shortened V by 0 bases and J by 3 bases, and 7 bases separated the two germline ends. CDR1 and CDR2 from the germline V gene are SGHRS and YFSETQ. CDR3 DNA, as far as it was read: TGCGCCAGCAGCTTGGACTACCTCTACAATGAG. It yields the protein CASSLDYLYNE. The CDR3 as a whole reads CASSLDYLYNEQFF. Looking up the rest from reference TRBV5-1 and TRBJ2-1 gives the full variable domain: KAGVTQTPRYLIKTRGQQVTLSCSPISGHRSVSWYQQTPGQGLQFLFEYFSETQRNKGNFPGRFSGRQFSNSRSEMNVSTLELGDSALYLCASSLDYLYNEQFFGPGTRLTVL.

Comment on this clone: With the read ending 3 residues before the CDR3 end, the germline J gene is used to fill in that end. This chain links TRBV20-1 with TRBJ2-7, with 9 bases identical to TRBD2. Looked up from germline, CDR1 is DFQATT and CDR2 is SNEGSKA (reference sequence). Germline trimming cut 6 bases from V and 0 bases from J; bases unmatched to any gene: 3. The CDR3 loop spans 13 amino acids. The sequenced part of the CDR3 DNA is TGCAGTGCATATAGCGGGAGCTCCTACGAG. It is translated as CSAYSGSSYE. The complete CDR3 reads CSAYSGSSYEQYF.